This TCR beta chain appears in the sequencing data of a study of T cell repertoires in cytomegalovirus infection. This CDR3 region has 15 residues. V lost 5 bases and J lost 4; bases outside the gene matches: 9. Per the germline V gene, CDR1 is MDHEN and CDR2 is SYDVKM. MiXCR, run by TCRdb on the reads, gives a single entry per CDR3 protein. Of 200,000 to 250,000 distinct CDR3 sequences listed, roughly an eighth are singletons. This clonotype was counted many times. The specimen was PBMCs. J is TRBJ2-5 and V is TRBV28, with 8 bases identical to TRBD2. The receptor was derived from a human donor in good health (CMV status not recorded). Some clones in this sample may be carry-over from other donors' samples. CDR3 sequence (DNA): TGTGCCAGCAGTCCCGCCGAGCGGGAGAGAGAGACCCAGTACTTC. Encoded protein: CASSPAERERETQYF.